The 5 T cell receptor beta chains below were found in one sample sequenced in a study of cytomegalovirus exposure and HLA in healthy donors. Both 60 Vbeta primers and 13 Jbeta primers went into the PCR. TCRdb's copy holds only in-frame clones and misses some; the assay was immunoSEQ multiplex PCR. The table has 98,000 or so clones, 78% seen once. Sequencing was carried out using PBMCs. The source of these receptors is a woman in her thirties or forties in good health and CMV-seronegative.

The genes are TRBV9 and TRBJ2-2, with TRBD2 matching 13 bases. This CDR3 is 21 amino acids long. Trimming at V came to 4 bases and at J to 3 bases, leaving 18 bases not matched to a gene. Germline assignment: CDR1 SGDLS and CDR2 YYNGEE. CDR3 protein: CASSPSTGGWTSGRHTGELFF. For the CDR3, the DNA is TGTGCCAGCAGCCCCTCGACAGGAGGCTGGACTAGCGGGAGACACACCGGGGAGCTGTTTTTT. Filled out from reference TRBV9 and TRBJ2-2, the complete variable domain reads DSGVTQTPKHLITATGQRVTLRCSPRSGDLSVYWYQQSLDQGLQFLIQYYNGEERAKGNILERFSAQQFPDLHSELNLSSLELGDSALYFCASSPSTGGWTSGRHTGELFFGEGSRLTVL.

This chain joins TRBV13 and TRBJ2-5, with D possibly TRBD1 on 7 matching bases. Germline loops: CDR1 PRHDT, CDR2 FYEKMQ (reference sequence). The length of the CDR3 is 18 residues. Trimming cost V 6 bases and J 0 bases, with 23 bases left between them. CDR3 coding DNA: TGTGCCAGCAGTCTCTTCGGGGCAGGGGGGACGTACCAAGAGACCCAGTACTTC. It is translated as CASSLFGAGGTYQETQYF.

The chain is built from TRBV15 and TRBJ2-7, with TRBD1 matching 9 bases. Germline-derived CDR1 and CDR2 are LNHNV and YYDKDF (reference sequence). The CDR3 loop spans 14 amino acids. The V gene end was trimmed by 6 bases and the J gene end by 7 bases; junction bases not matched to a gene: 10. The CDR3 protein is CATRADRGIGEQYF. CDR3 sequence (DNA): TGTGCCACCAGGGCGGACAGGGGTATAGGGGAGCAGTACTTC.

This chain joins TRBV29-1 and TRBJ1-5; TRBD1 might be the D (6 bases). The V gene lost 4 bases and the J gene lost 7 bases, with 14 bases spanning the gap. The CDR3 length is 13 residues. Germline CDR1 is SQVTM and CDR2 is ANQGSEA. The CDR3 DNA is TGCAGCGTTGGGGGGGGGCGGGGCCAGCCCCAGCATTTT. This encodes CSVGGGRGQPQHF.

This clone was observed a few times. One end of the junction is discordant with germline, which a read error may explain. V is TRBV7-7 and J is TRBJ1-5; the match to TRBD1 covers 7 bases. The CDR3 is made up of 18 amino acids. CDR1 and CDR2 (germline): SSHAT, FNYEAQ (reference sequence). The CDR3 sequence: CASSLVGDSLGYNQPQHF. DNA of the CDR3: TGTGCTAGCAGCTTAGTGGGGGACAGCCTGGGGTACAATCAGCCCCAGCATTTT.